This T cell receptor (beta chain) derives from a study of cytomegalovirus exposure and HLA in healthy donors. Whole-study findings and limits: The authors enumerated some 160 TCR beta chains as linked to cytomegalovirus. A reported reduction in N-insertions relative to the approximately 640-donor mean was seen in an Asian-associated ancestry cluster in a later analysis. Earlier findings revealed that most TCR beta V segments proved productive either about 90% or about 30% of the time.

With V trimmed by 5 bases and J by 4 bases, 3 bases remained unmatched. Germline V lookup: CDR1 SEHNR, CDR2 FQNEAQ (reference sequence). The length of the CDR3 is 14 residues. Points on this clone: What it recognizes is unknown. Other DNA sequences in this sample translate to the same CDR3.

PCR was performed using 60 Vbeta and 13 Jbeta primers. Profiling relied on immunoSEQ multiplex PCR, and the TCRdb table lists in-frame clones only, not all of them. The sample records roughly 160,000 clones, more than 75% being singletons. Source material: PBMCs. The chain couples TRBV7-9 to TRBJ1-1, with 11 positions matching TRBD1. This receptor was obtained from a man aged 30-40 years in good health and CMV-seropositive. CDR3: CASSPGQGGTEAFF. As DNA, the CDR3 is TGTGCCAGCAGCCCGGGACAGGGGGGCACTGAAGCTTTCTTT.